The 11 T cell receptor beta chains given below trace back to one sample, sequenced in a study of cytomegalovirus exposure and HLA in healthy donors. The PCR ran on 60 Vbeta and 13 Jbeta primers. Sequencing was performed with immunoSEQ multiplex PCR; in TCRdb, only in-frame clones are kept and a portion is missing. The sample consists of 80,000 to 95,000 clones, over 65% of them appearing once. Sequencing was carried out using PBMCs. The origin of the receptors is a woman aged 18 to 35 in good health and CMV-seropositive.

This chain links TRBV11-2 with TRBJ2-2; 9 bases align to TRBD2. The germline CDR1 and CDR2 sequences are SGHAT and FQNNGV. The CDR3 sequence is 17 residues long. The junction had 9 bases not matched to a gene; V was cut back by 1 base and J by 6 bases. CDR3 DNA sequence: TGTGCCAGCAGCTTAGTCCGGGCGGGAGGGAGCGCCGGGGAGCTGTTTTTT. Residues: CASSLVRAGGSAGELFF. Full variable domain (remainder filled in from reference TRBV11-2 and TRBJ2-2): EAGVAQSPRYKIIEKRQSVAFWCNPISGHATLYWYQQILGQGPKLLIQFQNNGVVDDSQLPKDRFSAERLKGVDSTLKIQPAKLEDSAVYLCASSLVRAGGSAGELFFGEGSRLTVL.

The CDR3 region has the DNA TGCGCCAAAAAAATACAGGGAGACCAAGAGACCCAGTACTTC. Translation: CAKKIQGDQETQYF. The chain uses TRBV5-1 and TRBJ2-5; TRBD1 is a possible D gene (6 bases). Germline V gene sequence: CDR1 SGHRS, CDR2 YFSETQ. The V end was cut by 9 bases, the J end by 0 bases, with 15 bases between. The CDR3 is 14 amino acids. Supplemented by reference TRBV5-1 and TRBJ2-5, the full variable domain reads KAGVTQTPRYLIKTRGQQVTLSCSPISGHRSVSWYQQTPGQGLQFLFEYFSETQRNKGNFPGRFSGRQFSNSRSEMNVSTLELGDSALYLCAKKIQGDQETQYFGPGTRLLVL.

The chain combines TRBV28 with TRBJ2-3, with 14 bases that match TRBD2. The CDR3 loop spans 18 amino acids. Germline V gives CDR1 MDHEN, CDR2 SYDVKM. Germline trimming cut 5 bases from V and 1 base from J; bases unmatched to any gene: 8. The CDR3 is CASSPGLAGAVGTDTQYF. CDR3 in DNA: TGTGCCAGCAGTCCGGGACTAGCGGGAGCAGTGGGCACAGATACGCAGTATTTT.

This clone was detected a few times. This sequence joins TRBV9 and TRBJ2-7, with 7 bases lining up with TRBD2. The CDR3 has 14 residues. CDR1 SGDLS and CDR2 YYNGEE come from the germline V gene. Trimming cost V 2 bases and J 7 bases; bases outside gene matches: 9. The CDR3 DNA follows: TGTGCCAGCAGCGTGGGGGGGGATGCGCGGGAGCAGTACTTC. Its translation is CASSVGGDAREQYF.

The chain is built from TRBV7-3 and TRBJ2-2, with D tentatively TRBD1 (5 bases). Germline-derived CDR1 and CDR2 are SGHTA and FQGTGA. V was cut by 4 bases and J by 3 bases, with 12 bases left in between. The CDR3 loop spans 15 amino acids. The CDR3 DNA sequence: TGTGCCAGCAGCTCACAGGCTAGTGACACCGGGGAGCTGTTTTTT. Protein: CASSSQASDTGELFF. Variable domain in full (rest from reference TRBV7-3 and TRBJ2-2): GAGVSQTPSNKVTEKGKYVELRCDPISGHTALYWYRQSLGQGPEFLIYFQGTGAADDSGLPNDRFFAVRPEGSVSTLKIQRTERGDSAVYLCASSSQASDTGELFFGEGSRLTVL.

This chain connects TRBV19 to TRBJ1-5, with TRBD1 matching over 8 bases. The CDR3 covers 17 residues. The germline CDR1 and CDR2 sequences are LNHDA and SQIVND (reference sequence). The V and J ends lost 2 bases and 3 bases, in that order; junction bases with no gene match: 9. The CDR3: CASSITRGLRDNQPQHF. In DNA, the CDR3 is TGTGCCAGTAGTATAACCAGGGGGCTACGGGACAATCAGCCCCAGCATTTT.

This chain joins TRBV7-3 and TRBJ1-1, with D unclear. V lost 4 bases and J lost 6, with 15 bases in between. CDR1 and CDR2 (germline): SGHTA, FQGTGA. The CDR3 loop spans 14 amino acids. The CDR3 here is CASSSGRVVPEAFF. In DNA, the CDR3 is TGTGCCAGCAGCTCCGGTCGGGTAGTCCCTGAAGCTTTCTTT.

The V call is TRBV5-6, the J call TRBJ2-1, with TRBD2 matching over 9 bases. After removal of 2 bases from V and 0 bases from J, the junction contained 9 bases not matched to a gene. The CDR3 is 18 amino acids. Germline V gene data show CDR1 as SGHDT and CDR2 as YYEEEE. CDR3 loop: CASSFGLALPYSYNEQFF. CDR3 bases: TGTGCCAGCAGCTTCGGACTAGCGCTACCTTACTCCTACAATGAGCAGTTCTTC.

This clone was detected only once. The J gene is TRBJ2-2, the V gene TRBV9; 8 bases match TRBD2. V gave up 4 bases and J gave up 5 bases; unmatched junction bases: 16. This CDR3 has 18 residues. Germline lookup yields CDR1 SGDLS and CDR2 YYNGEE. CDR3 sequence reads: CASSPRGSGRPLTGELFF. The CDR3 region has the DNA TGTGCCAGCAGCCCCCGGGGGAGCGGGAGACCTTTAACCGGGGAGCTGTTTTTT.

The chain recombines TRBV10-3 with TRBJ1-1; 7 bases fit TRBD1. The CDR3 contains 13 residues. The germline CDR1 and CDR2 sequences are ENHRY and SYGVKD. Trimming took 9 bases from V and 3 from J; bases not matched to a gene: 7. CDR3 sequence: CAIAGGPYTEAFF. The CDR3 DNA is TGTGCCATAGCAGGGGGACCTTACACTGAAGCTTTCTTT.

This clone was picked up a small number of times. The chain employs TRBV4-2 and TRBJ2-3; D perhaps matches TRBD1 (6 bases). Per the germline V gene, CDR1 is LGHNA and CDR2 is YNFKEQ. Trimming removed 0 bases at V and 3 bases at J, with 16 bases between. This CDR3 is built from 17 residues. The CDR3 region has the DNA TGTGCCAGCAGCCAAGAGTCAGGACAGAGAGCTACAGATACGCAGTATTTT. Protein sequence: CASSQESGQRATDTQYF.